This T cell receptor beta chain appears in the sequencing data of a study of preoperative IRX-2 immunotherapy in early breast cancer. Treatment: preoperative locoregional IRX-2 cytokine immunotherapy. This phase Ib study tested locoregional IRX-2 cytokine immunotherapy given before surgery. Data came from immunoSEQ multiplex PCR; TCRdb stores just in-frame clones and leaves some out. The repertoire holds a few thousand clones, with roughly 80% as singletons. V lost 1 base and J 0 bases, leaving 7 bases between the germline ends. Germline CDR1 is LNHDA and CDR2 is SQIVND (reference sequence). The CDR3 is 14 residues long.

This rearrangement joins TRBV19 to TRBJ2-7; D possibly corresponds to TRBD2 (5 bases). Material: tumor tissue, obtained after IRX-2 immunotherapy. The receptor's source is a human donor with breast cancer. The DNA of the CDR3 is TGTGCCAGTAGTATAGCCCGGGACTCCTACGAGCAGTACTTC. Its protein product is CASSIARDSYEQYF. Full variable domain (outside the CDR3, taken from reference TRBV19 and TRBJ2-7): DGGITQSPKYLFRKEGQNVTLSCEQNLNHDAMYWYRQDPGQGLRLIYYSQIVNDFQKGDIAEGYSVSREKKESFPLTVTSAQKNPTAFYLCASSIARDSYEQYFGPGTRLTVT.